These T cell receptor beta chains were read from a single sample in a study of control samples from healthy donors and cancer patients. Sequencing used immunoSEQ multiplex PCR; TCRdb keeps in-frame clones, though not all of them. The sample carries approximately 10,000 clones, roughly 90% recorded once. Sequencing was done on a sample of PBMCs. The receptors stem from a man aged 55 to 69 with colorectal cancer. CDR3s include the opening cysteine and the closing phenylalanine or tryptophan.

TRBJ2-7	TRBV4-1	CASSQGYGYEQYF
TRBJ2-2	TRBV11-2	CASRTHRGRYTGELFF
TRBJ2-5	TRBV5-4	CASSLAEMNGQETQYF
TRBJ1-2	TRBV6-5	CASRTTTGSYGYTF
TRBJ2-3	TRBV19	CASRVDQNTDTQYF
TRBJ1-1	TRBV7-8	CASSLDGGRTEAFF
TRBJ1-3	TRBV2	CASSDSRNTIYF
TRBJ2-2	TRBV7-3	CASSPGLNTGELFF
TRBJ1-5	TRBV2	CASSDSTDNQPQHF
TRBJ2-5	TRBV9	CASSTSGGAVETQYF
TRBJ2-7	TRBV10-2	CATSGTLSYEQYF
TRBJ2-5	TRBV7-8	CASSPSTEETQYF
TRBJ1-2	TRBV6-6	CASSYSPDTTSYGYTF
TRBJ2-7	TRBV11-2	CASSSPIYRASLSYEQYF
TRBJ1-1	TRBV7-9	CASSWEGRDTEAFF
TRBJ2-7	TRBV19	CASSIWGVPTYEQYF
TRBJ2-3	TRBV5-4	CASSLAEERGHTQYF
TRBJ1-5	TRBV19	CASTSVRAINQPQHF
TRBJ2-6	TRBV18	CASATYQGPGANVLTF
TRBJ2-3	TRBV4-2	CASSRNPWTSGITDTQYF